This T cell receptor (beta chain) was recorded in a study of T cells expressing NK-cell markers. 5'RACE template switching with UMIs produced the TCR beta cDNA. No DNA is given; TCRdb re-called the 5' RACE reads and lists each CDR3 protein once. The table for this sample gives roughly 150,000 distinct CDR3 sequences. Concerning this clonotype: The antigen remains unidentified.

The CDR3 length is 13 residues. Study observations and caveats: Specificity for HCMV among expanded NKG2C+ T cell clones was not established. In a group of 5 to 7 donors, dominant NKG2C+ clonotypes represented about 1.0-7.5% of CD8+ T cells.

This TCR came from a woman between 18 and 70 years old in good health. The rearrangement joins TRBV12-3 or TRBV12-4 to TRBJ2-2; TCRdb indicates TRBD1, and absent DNA this call remains unverified. The sample comprised blood T cells: a sorted CD56 or NKG2C T cell subset, CD4+ or CD8+ T cells, or bulk PBMC T cells (not recorded which). CDR3 amino acids: CASTTQGTGELFF.